The following is a T cell receptor (beta chain) sequence with its context. V was trimmed by 0 bases and J by 10 bases, leaving 19 bases between them. Germline assignment: CDR1 WSHSY and CDR2 SAAADI. The CDR3 spans 16 residues. These data belong to a study of blood T cell repertoires in COVID-19. Study background: Samples taken during acute and convalescent COVID-19 were collected in the United States, Italy and Spain. PBMCs, B-cell-depleted T cells, or T cells were the source of the cDNA or gDNA that made up the material.

Original data processing: How many nucleated cells were present was estimated from reference gene primer amplification. Assay: immunoSEQ multiplex PCR; the TCRdb copy retains only in-frame clones and omits some. Clone size and the V and J calls come from that table; the DNA yielded D and trimming. Of 65,000 to 75,000 clones in the sample, 80% to 90% were seen once. The rearrangement uses TRBV10-2 and TRBJ2-1, with D possibly matching TRBD2 (5 bases). The clonotype was recovered from an elderly man with acute or convalescent COVID-19. The sample comprised peripheral blood. CDR3 DNA sequence: TGCGCCAGCAGTGAGTCGGCTGCGGTCCGGGATTTGGAGCAGTTCTTC. Encoded protein: CASSESAAVRDLEQFF.